These T cell receptor beta chains were read from a single sample in a study of control samples from healthy donors and cancer patients. TCRdb's table, derived via immunoSEQ multiplex PCR, lists solely in-frame clones and lacks some. The sample lists tens of thousands of clones, about 94% occurring once. Material for sequencing was blood. Receptor source: a young woman in good health. CDR3s include the opening cysteine and the closing phenylalanine or tryptophan. Each record gives: D gene, J gene, V gene, clone size, CDR3 DNA, CDR3 protein. The D gene is left open where the match is weak. Size tells how often a clone was seen (once, few, many) or the class of an expanded clone, and some rows leave it out.

D gene: TRBD1
J gene: TRBJ1-4
V gene: TRBV27
clone size: NA
CDR3 DNA: TGTGCCAGCAGTCCGCACAGCCAACAGGGGAGGTGGGAAAAACTGTTTTTT
CDR3 protein: CASSPHSQQGRWEKLFF

D gene: NA
J gene: TRBJ1-4
V gene: TRBV27
clone size: NA
CDR3 DNA: TGTGCCAGCAGGACCGGGCCCCTTGTGGAAAAACTGTTTTTT
CDR3 protein: CASRTGPLVEKLFF

D gene: TRBD1
J gene: TRBJ1-5
V gene: TRBV3-1/TRBV3-2
clone size: NA
CDR3 DNA: TGTGCCAGCAGCCAACGAGGGGGCGGGGGGCAGCCCCAGCATTTT
CDR3 protein: CASSQRGGGGQPQHF

D gene: TRBD2
J gene: TRBJ2-3
V gene: TRBV2
clone size: NA
CDR3 DNA: TGTGCCAGCAGCTTGACTAGCGGGATCACAGATACGCAGTATTTT
CDR3 protein: CASSLTSGITDTQYF

D gene: TRBD1
J gene: TRBJ2-2
V gene: TRBV5-1
clone size: NA
CDR3 DNA: TGCGCCAGCAGCTCTAGGACAGGGAACACCGGGGAGCTGTTTTTT
CDR3 protein: CASSSRTGNTGELFF

D gene: TRBD2
J gene: TRBJ2-1
V gene: TRBV10-3
clone size: once
CDR3 DNA: TGTGCCATCAGCAACCTAGCGGGACCGTCGAATGAGCAGTTCTTC
CDR3 protein: CAISNLAGPSNEQFF

D gene: TRBD1
J gene: TRBJ2-7
V gene: TRBV5-4
clone size: NA
CDR3 DNA: TGTGCCAGCAGCGAACCCCCGACGCGGCAGGGGGCCTACGAGCAGTACTTC
CDR3 protein: CASSEPPTRQGAYEQYF

D gene: TRBD1
J gene: TRBJ1-5
V gene: TRBV18
clone size: NA
CDR3 DNA: TGTGCCAGCTCCGGGACAGGGGGCAGTCAGCCCCAGCATTTT
CDR3 protein: CASSGTGGSQPQHF

D gene: TRBD2
J gene: TRBJ2-7
V gene: TRBV4-1
clone size: NA
CDR3 DNA: TGCGCCAGCAGCCAGGGACTAGCGGAAGCCTACGAGCAGTACTTC
CDR3 protein: CASSQGLAEAYEQYF

D gene: TRBD2
J gene: TRBJ2-7
V gene: TRBV5-6
clone size: NA
CDR3 DNA: TGTGCCAGCAGCAAAGGGACTAGCGGACTCTACGAGCAGTACTTC
CDR3 protein: CASSKGTSGLYEQYF

D gene: TRBD2
J gene: TRBJ2-2
V gene: TRBV9
clone size: NA
CDR3 DNA: TGTGCCAGCAGCGCGGGGGCCATAATTAGCGGGAGTGGAACCGGGGAGCTGTTTTTT
CDR3 protein: CASSAGAIISGSGTGELFF

D gene: NA
J gene: TRBJ1-6
V gene: TRBV6-6
clone size: NA
CDR3 DNA: TGTGCCAGCAGTGGAGAACTTAGCTCCTATAATTCACCCCTCCACTTT
CDR3 protein: CASSGELSSYNSPLHF

D gene: NA
J gene: TRBJ2-3
V gene: TRBV6-2/TRBV6-3
clone size: once
CDR3 DNA: TGTGCCAGCAGCAAAGGACTGTACACAGATACGCAGTATTTT
CDR3 protein: CASSKGLYTDTQYF

D gene: NA
J gene: TRBJ2-1
V gene: TRBV11-3
clone size: NA
CDR3 DNA: TGTGCCAGCAGCTTCCGGGGGGCTGGTGATGAGCAGTTCTTC
CDR3 protein: CASSFRGAGDEQFF

D gene: TRBD2
J gene: TRBJ2-1
V gene: TRBV3-1/TRBV3-2
clone size: NA
CDR3 DNA: TGTGCCAGCAGCCAAGATTCCGGGGGGTCCACTGAGCAGTTCTTC
CDR3 protein: CASSQDSGGSTEQFF

D gene: NA
J gene: TRBJ1-1
V gene: TRBV11-3
clone size: NA
CDR3 DNA: TGTGCCAGCAGCTTAAGCCTGAACACTGAAGCTTTCTTT
CDR3 protein: CASSLSLNTEAFF

D gene: TRBD1
J gene: TRBJ1-2
V gene: TRBV6-2/TRBV6-3
clone size: NA
CDR3 DNA: TGTGCCAGCAGTTACGCCGACAGGGGGGCCTATGGCTACACCTTC
CDR3 protein: CASSYADRGAYGYTF

D gene: NA
J gene: TRBJ2-7
V gene: TRBV11-3
clone size: NA
CDR3 DNA: TGTGCCAGCAGCTTATATGCAGGCTCATACGAGCAGTACTTC
CDR3 protein: CASSLYAGSYEQYF

D gene: TRBD1
J gene: TRBJ1-2
V gene: TRBV28
clone size: NA
CDR3 DNA: TGTGCCAGCAGTACACACAGGGGGAACTATGGCTACACCTTC
CDR3 protein: CASSTHRGNYGYTF

D gene: NA
J gene: TRBJ2-2
V gene: TRBV11-1
clone size: NA
CDR3 DNA: TGTGCCAGCAGCCCTGGGCAGGGCCCCAACACCGGGGAGCTGTTTTTT
CDR3 protein: CASSPGQGPNTGELFF

D gene: NA
J gene: TRBJ1-5
V gene: TRBV10-2
clone size: NA
CDR3 DNA: TGCGCCAGCAGTGAGGGGCGGCGGAGCGATAATCAGCCCCAGCATTTT
CDR3 protein: CASSEGRRSDNQPQHF

D gene: TRBD2
J gene: TRBJ2-1
V gene: TRBV7-3
clone size: NA
CDR3 DNA: TGTGCCAGCAGCGCGAGTAGCGGGGGAGCCTACAATGAGCAGTTCTTC
CDR3 protein: CASSASSGGAYNEQFF

D gene: NA
J gene: TRBJ2-1
V gene: TRBV6-6
clone size: NA
CDR3 DNA: TGTGCCAGCAGTTACTCGATAAGACTACACAATGAGCAGTTCTTC
CDR3 protein: CASSYSIRLHNEQFF

D gene: TRBD1
J gene: TRBJ2-7
V gene: TRBV9
clone size: NA
CDR3 DNA: TGTGCCAGCAGCGTAACGCCGGGACAGGATTACGAGCAGTACTTC
CDR3 protein: CASSVTPGQDYEQYF

D gene: TRBD2
J gene: TRBJ2-5
V gene: TRBV7-9
clone size: NA
CDR3 DNA: TGTGCCAGCAGAGCCCCGAGCGGGGGGTACCAAGAGACCCAGTACTTC
CDR3 protein: CASRAPSGGYQETQYF

D gene: TRBD1
J gene: TRBJ1-3
V gene: TRBV28
clone size: NA
CDR3 DNA: TGTGCCAGCCACGCCAACAGGGGCTTCGGAAACACCATATATTTT
CDR3 protein: CASHANRGFGNTIYF

D gene: TRBD1
J gene: TRBJ2-2
V gene: TRBV6-1
clone size: NA
CDR3 DNA: TGTGCCAGCAGTGAGGGTTGGTGGACAGGGAGGCTGTTTTTT
CDR3 protein: CASSEGWWTGRLFF

D gene: TRBD2
J gene: TRBJ2-2
V gene: TRBV4-3
clone size: NA
CDR3 DNA: TGCGCCAGCAGCCAAGCCGTAAGGCTAGCGGAACACACCGGGGAGCTGTTTTTT
CDR3 protein: CASSQAVRLAEHTGELFF

D gene: NA
J gene: TRBJ2-7
V gene: TRBV6-1
clone size: NA
CDR3 DNA: TGTGCCAGCAGTGAAGCTAACATCCTCGGCGAGCAGTACTTC
CDR3 protein: CASSEANILGEQYF

D gene: TRBD2
J gene: TRBJ2-1
V gene: TRBV2
clone size: NA
CDR3 DNA: TGTGCCAGCAGTGAGTGGCTAGCGGGAGGGTTAAATGAGCAGTTCTTC
CDR3 protein: CASSEWLAGGLNEQFF

D gene: TRBD2
J gene: TRBJ2-2
V gene: TRBV5-4
clone size: NA
CDR3 DNA: TGTGCCAGCAGCTTTAGCGGGAGGGTTTACACCGGGGAGCTGTTTTTT
CDR3 protein: CASSFSGRVYTGELFF

D gene: TRBD2
J gene: TRBJ2-5
V gene: TRBV27
clone size: NA
CDR3 DNA: TGTGCCAGCAGTTTTCTCTCTAGCGGGTACCAAGAGACCCAGTACTTC
CDR3 protein: CASSFLSSGYQETQYF

D gene: NA
J gene: TRBJ2-6
V gene: TRBV7-3
clone size: NA
CDR3 DNA: TGTGCCAGCAGCTTAGGCAGGGTCTCTGGGGCCAACGTCCTGACTTTC
CDR3 protein: CASSLGRVSGANVLTF

D gene: TRBD1
J gene: TRBJ1-6
V gene: TRBV6-1
clone size: NA
CDR3 DNA: TGTGCCAGCAGTGCCCGGCGGACAGGGCTTGACAATTCACCCCTCCACTTT
CDR3 protein: CASSARRTGLDNSPLHF

D gene: NA
J gene: TRBJ2-1
V gene: TRBV19
clone size: NA
CDR3 DNA: TGTGCCAGTAGTGATTTGTGGGGGGTATACAATGAGCAGTTCTTC
CDR3 protein: CASSDLWGVYNEQFF

D gene: NA
J gene: TRBJ2-5
V gene: TRBV11-2
clone size: once
CDR3 DNA: TGTGCCAGCAGCTTGAGTTACCAAGAGACCCAGTACTTC
CDR3 protein: CASSLSYQETQYF

D gene: NA
J gene: TRBJ2-7
V gene: TRBV4-1
clone size: NA
CDR3 DNA: TGCGCCAGCAGCCAAGATAGCGCCTACGAGCAGTACTTC
CDR3 protein: CASSQDSAYEQYF

D gene: NA
J gene: TRBJ2-2
V gene: TRBV2
clone size: NA
CDR3 DNA: TGTGCCAGCAGTGTTCAGACCACCGGGGAGCTGTTTTTT
CDR3 protein: CASSVQTTGELFF

D gene: NA
J gene: TRBJ2-5
V gene: TRBV27
clone size: NA
CDR3 DNA: TGTGCCAGCAGTGCCGGGCCTGGGGAGACCCAGTACTTC
CDR3 protein: CASSAGPGETQYF

D gene: NA
J gene: TRBJ1-2
V gene: TRBV28
clone size: NA
CDR3 DNA: TGTGCCAGCAGTTTACTAGGTGGCTACACCTTC
CDR3 protein: CASSLLGGYTF